This T cell receptor (beta chain) was found in a study of shared clonotypes between healthy human individuals. This table comes from immunoSEQ multiplex PCR, and its TCRdb copy is limited to in-frame clones, with some not included. This sample has some 500,000 clones, with around 77% found just once. V was pared by 0 bases and J by 3 bases, with 15 bases between. Germline CDR1 and CDR2: LGHNA and YNFKEQ. This CDR3 region has 16 residues. Material: PBMCs. This TCR was recovered from a woman in her forties in good health. Some clones in this sample may be carry-over from other donors' samples. The rearrangement links TRBV4-2 to TRBJ2-7, with a weak D call TRBD1 (6 bases). DNA of the CDR3: TGTGCCAGCAGCCAAGATACAGGGTCACGTAACTACGAGCAGTACTTC. Its protein product is CASSQDTGSRNYEQYF.